This T cell receptor beta chain was captured by sequencing in a study of tumor-infiltrating lymphocytes in primary liver carcinoma. The CDR3 spans 13 residues. Germline values: CDR1 GTSNPN, CDR2 SVGIG (reference sequence). Trimming took 7 bases from V and 1 from J, leaving 8 bases between them. Unsorted whole blood served as the source of blood RNA, and germline DNA was extracted as well. With a constant-region primer, TCR beta cDNA was made from approximately 520 ng of total RNA. The TCR beta library was amplified through three nested multiplex PCR rounds in a modified ARM-PCR procedure. It was with TRBV1-TRBV30 forward primers and a C-beta reverse primer that the first two PCR rounds were run, at around 11 cycles each. Each CDR3 protein is one row after TCRdb ran MiXCR on the multiplex PCR reads. The profile shows 180,000 or so distinct CDR3 sequences, 50% to 75% of them singletons.

The receptor was derived from a man aged 35-49 years with primary liver carcinoma and hepatitis B virus infection. The specimen sequenced was peripheral blood. The rearrangement joins TRBV30 to TRBJ1-6; D call uncertain. The CDR3 spells CASEGSYNSPLHF. DNA of the CDR3: TGTGCCTCAGAGGGATCCTATAATTCACCCCTCCACTTT.